Listed here is a single T cell receptor beta chain. Its antigen is not identified. The sample originates from a study of vaccination and CD4 T cells after COVID-19. Study-level background: For control cultures, the treatment was a CEFX pool, an HIV-1 Nef pool, or no peptide. Findings and caveats of the study: Spike mono-reactive status applied to 304 of 307 vaccine-specific clones in convalescent patients.

Sequencing of the DNA from cultured CD4+ T cells was carried out with the Oncomine TCR Beta short-read assay. TCRdb fed the PCR reads into MiXCR, producing one record per CDR3 protein. The data show approximately 8,000 distinct CDR3 sequences, with over 30% seen just once and around 28% held by the top ten. The germline V gene encodes CDR1 KGHSH and CDR2 LQKENI. Between the trimmed V and J ends, which lost 1 base and 4 bases, there was a span of 14 bases. The CDR3 has 15 amino acids. Regarding treatment: approximately nine-day PBMC culture with coronavirus spike peptide pools or control peptides (ViraFEST assay). During the years 2011-2018, before the COVID-19 pandemic, the unexposed donor's CD4+ T cells were collected. Before TCRs were sequenced, ViraFEST expanded antigen-specific T cells with peptide pools.

This TCR was recovered from a human donor in good health. The V call is TRBV18, the J call TRBJ2-7; TRBD1 is a possible D gene (7 bases). The source material was CD4+ T cells from blood, cultured in vitro. CDR3 sequence: CASSPLEGAMYEQYF. The DNA of the CDR3 is TGTGCCAGCTCACCACTGGAGGGGGCAATGTACGAGCAGTACTTC. The full variable domain, with the rest looked up from reference TRBV18 and TRBJ2-7, is NAGVMQNPRHLVRRRGQEARLRCSPMKGHSHVYWYRQLPEEGLKFMVYLQKENIIDESGMPKERFSAEFPKEGPSILRIQQVVRGDSAAYFCASSPLEGAMYEQYFGPGTRLTVT.